These T cell receptor beta chains were read from a single sample in a study of blood T cell repertoires in COVID-19. Only in-frame clones appear in the TCRdb table, and some are missing; sequencing was by immunoSEQ multiplex PCR. The sample includes approximately 230,000 clones, approximately 80% seen only once; the top ten take 4.9%. Source material: peripheral blood. These receptors all stem from a woman older than 75 with active or convalescent COVID-19. The CDR3 runs from the conserved cysteine through the conserved F or W. D genes are given only for firm matches. Clone sizes are given selectively: once, few, many, or a class where the clone is expanded.

CDR3aa | CDR3nt | abundance | d_gene | j_gene | v_gene
CASSLGTGVNQPQHF | TGTGCCAGCAGCTTGGGGACAGGGGTCAATCAGCCCCAGCATTTT | . | TRBD1 | TRBJ1-5 | TRBV5-5
CASSIQTGSNEKLFF | TGCGCCAGCAGCATACAGACAGGATCTAATGAAAAACTGTTTTTT | . | . | TRBJ1-4 | TRBV5-1
CASSEAVQGNQPQHF | TGTGCCAGCAGTGAAGCAGTCCAGGGGAATCAGCCCCAGCATTTT | . | . | TRBJ1-5 | TRBV2
CASSLIREGNTEAFF | TGTGCCAGCAGCTTAATCAGGGAAGGGAACACTGAAGCTTTCTTT | . | . | TRBJ1-1 | TRBV7-6
CASSPGDSYGYTF | TGTGCCAGCAGCCCCGGGGATAGCTATGGCTACACCTTC | . | . | TRBJ1-2 | TRBV28
CASSEAQVRMGQPQHF | TGTGCCAGCAGTGAAGCACAGGTTCGGATGGGTCAGCCCCAGCATTTT | . | . | TRBJ1-5 | TRBV6-1
CASSYARTDMSEQYF | TGTGCCAGCAGTTACGCTCGGACTGATATGTCCGAGCAGTACTTC | once | . | TRBJ2-7 | TRBV6-5
CASSESPQETQYF | TGTGCCAGCAGTGAGAGTCCCCAAGAGACCCAGTACTTC | . | . | TRBJ2-5 | TRBV25-1
CASSQGRIGYLSEQYF | TGCGCCAGCAGCCAAGGCCGGATCGGGTACCTGTCCGAGCAGTACTTC | . | . | TRBJ2-7 | TRBV5-1
CAWSQGPAVINQPQHF | TGTGCCTGGAGCCAGGGCCCGGCTGTCATAAATCAGCCCCAGCATTTT | . | . | TRBJ1-5 | TRBV30
CASRHGTVSGNTIYF | TGTGCCAGCAGGCACGGGACTGTCTCTGGAAACACCATATATTTT | . | . | TRBJ1-3 | TRBV14
CATSDSSTGAGETQYF | TGTGCCACCAGTGATTCCTCGACAGGGGCGGGAGAGACCCAGTACTTC | . | TRBD1 | TRBJ2-5 | TRBV24-1
CSASRDRGLYGYTF | TGCAGTGCTAGTCGGGACAGGGGCCTATATGGCTACACCTTC | . | TRBD1 | TRBJ1-2 | TRBV20-1
CASKREDYGYTF | TGTGCCAGCAAACGTGAGGACTATGGCTACACCTTC | . | . | TRBJ1-2 | TRBV7-9
CASSLTVSYEQYF | TGTGCCAGCAGCTTAACAGTATCCTACGAGCAGTACTTC | . | . | TRBJ2-7 | TRBV11-2
CASRIQGTVLDTGELFF | TGTGCCAGCAGAATACAGGGGACAGTCCTAGACACCGGGGAGCTGTTTTTT | . | TRBD1 | TRBJ2-2 | TRBV3-1/TRBV3-2
CASRGGGRGRWETQYF | TGTGCCAGCAGGGGAGGCGGCAGGGGGCGCTGGGAGACCCAGTACTTC | . | TRBD1 | TRBJ2-5 | TRBV7-9
CASSLVDPGTSTDTQYF | TGTGCCAGCAGTCTTGTTGATCCCGGGACAAGCACAGATACGCAGTATTTT | once | . | TRBJ2-3 | TRBV6-6
CASKGQDCGYTF | TGTGCCAGCAAGGGACAGGACTGTGGCTACACCTTC | . | . | TRBJ1-2 | TRBV21-1
CASRQEAGYTF | TGCGCCAGTCGACAGGAGGCTGGCTACACCTTC | . | . | TRBJ1-2 | TRBV5-1
CASSSGQGGAQPQHF | TGTGCCAGCAGTTCGGGACAGGGTGGCGCTCAGCCCCAGCATTTT | . | TRBD1 | TRBJ1-5 | TRBV28
CASSFSGTVGTEAFF | TGTGCCAGCAGCTTCTCCGGGACAGTGGGAACTGAAGCTTTCTTT | . | TRBD1 | TRBJ1-1 | TRBV7-9
CASSLARNTEAFF | TGTGCCAGCAGCTTGGCCCGGAACACTGAAGCTTTCTTT | . | . | TRBJ1-1 | TRBV7-9
CSVELQGRMGYGYTF | TGCAGCGTTGAACTACAGGGCCGAATGGGCTATGGCTACACCTTC | . | . | TRBJ1-2 | TRBV29-1
CASSSGAVVGNTIYF | TGTGCCAGCAGCTCAGGGGCCGTCGTTGGAAACACCATATATTTT | . | . | TRBJ1-3 | TRBV5-4
CASSSSGTRNTGELFF | TGTGCCAGCAGCTCGTCCGGGACTAGAAACACCGGGGAGCTGTTTTTT | . | TRBD2 | TRBJ2-2 | TRBV5-4
CVDGGSSNYGYTF | TGTGTTGACGGGGGTAGCTCTAACTATGGCTACACCTTC | . | . | TRBJ1-2 | TRBV11-2
CASSLGHQQFF | TGTGCCAGCAGTTTAGGACATCAGCAGTTCTTC | . | . | TRBJ2-1 | TRBV12-3/TRBV12-4
CASSQVLSAGAAFF | TGTGCCAGCAGCCAAGTATTGAGCGCGGGGGCGGCTTTCTTT | few | . | TRBJ1-1 | TRBV14
CASSLKPAGFSGTGELFF | TGTGCCAGCAGCTTAAAGCCAGCGGGATTCTCGGGCACCGGGGAGCTGTTTTTT | . | TRBD2 | TRBJ2-2 | TRBV7-9
CASSDTAAYNEQFF | TGTGCCAGCAGCGACACAGCGGCCTACAATGAGCAGTTCTTC | . | . | TRBJ2-1 | TRBV5-4
CASSFFNRGYTGELFF | TGTGCCAGCAGTTTTTTCAACAGGGGATACACCGGGGAGCTGTTTTTT | . | TRBD1 | TRBJ2-2 | TRBV27
CASSLTKEGRGSYNEQFF | TGCGCCAGCAGCCTTACTAAAGAGGGCAGGGGTTCCTACAATGAGCAGTTCTTC | . | . | TRBJ2-1 | TRBV5-1
CASSPRTSGYNNEQFF | TGTGCCAGCAGCCCCCGGACTAGCGGGTATAACAATGAGCAGTTCTTC | . | TRBD2 | TRBJ2-1 | TRBV11-3
CASSLATEETQYF | TGTGCCAGCAGCTTAGCTACTGAGGAGACCCAGTACTTC | once | . | TRBJ2-5 | TRBV7-2
CSASSGLADETQYF | TGCAGTGCTAGTTCGGGACTAGCGGATGAGACCCAGTACTTC | . | TRBD2 | TRBJ2-5 | TRBV20-1
CASRSGRGTEAFF | TGTGCCAGTAGATCAGGGAGGGGCACTGAAGCTTTCTTT | . | . | TRBJ1-1 | TRBV19
CASSQERAGQKETQYF | TGTGCCAGCAGCCAAGAAAGGGCGGGCCAGAAAGAGACCCAGTACTTC | . | . | TRBJ2-5 | TRBV4-2
CASQDRAYGYTF | TGTGCCAGCCAAGACAGGGCCTATGGCTACACCTTC | . | TRBD1 | TRBJ1-2 | TRBV6-5
CASSMTGTNEKLFF | TGCGCCAGCAGCATGACAGGTACTAATGAAAAACTGTTTTTT | . | . | TRBJ1-4 | TRBV5-1
CASSPGGGLNQPQHF | TGCGCCAGCAGCCCTGGAGGAGGTCTCAATCAGCCCCAGCATTTT | . | . | TRBJ1-5 | TRBV5-1
CSVGGRGTDTQYF | TGCAGCGTTGGAGGGCGGGGCACAGATACGCAGTATTTT | . | . | TRBJ2-3 | TRBV29-1
CASSQDQGVPETQYF | TGTGCCAGCAGCCAAGATCAGGGGGTTCCAGAGACCCAGTACTTC | . | TRBD1 | TRBJ2-5 | TRBV3-1/TRBV3-2
CASTDGAGGRSPLHF | TGTGCCAGCACCGACGGGGCAGGGGGGAGGTCACCCCTCCACTTT | . | TRBD1 | TRBJ1-6 | TRBV6-6
CASSSLQGTEAFF | TGTGCCAGCAGTTCGCTACAGGGAACTGAAGCTTTCTTT | . | . | TRBJ1-1 | TRBV6-5
CASSPVGTVNQPQHF | TGTGCCAGCAGCCCCGTGGGGACAGTTAATCAGCCCCAGCATTTT | . | TRBD1 | TRBJ1-5 | TRBV5-8
CASSQDAPTGELFF | TGTGCCAGCAGCCAAGATGCGCCGACCGGGGAGCTGTTTTTT | . | . | TRBJ2-2 | TRBV3-1/TRBV3-2
CASTRDTNTEAFF | TGTGCCAGCACCCGGGACACGAACACTGAAGCTTTCTTT | . | . | TRBJ1-1 | TRBV27
CASRSGQNNYGYTF | TGCGCCAGCAGGTCCGGACAAAATAACTATGGCTACACCTTC | . | . | TRBJ1-2 | TRBV10-2
CASSLQTNTEAFF | TGCGCCAGCAGCCTACAGACGAACACTGAAGCTTTCTTT | . | . | TRBJ1-1 | TRBV5-1
CASSLVTGAGGSPLHF | TGTGCCAGCAGCTTAGTTACCGGGGCCGGGGGGTCACCCCTCCACTTT | . | . | TRBJ1-6 | TRBV13
CASTRGSSNTGELFF | TGCGCCAGCACCCGAGGCAGCTCGAACACCGGGGAGCTGTTTTTT | . | . | TRBJ2-2 | TRBV5-1
CASRATGEQIDTQYF | TGTGCCAGCAGGGCTACAGGCGAACAAATAGATACGCAGTATTTT | . | . | TRBJ2-3 | TRBV6-5
CSASVLTEAFF | TGCAGTGCGTCTGTCCTCACTGAAGCTTTCTTT | . | . | TRBJ1-1 | TRBV20-1